This TCR beta chain was sequenced for a study of blood T cells in healthy people across ages (dated by TCRdb to 2013 to 2016). For the wider study: In model experiments, roughly one uniquely barcoded TCR beta cDNA molecule per two T cells was captured by template switching. To avoid experimental bias, donors of different ages were randomly spread across the sequencing lanes. Two additional independent replicas of 1 million unique cDNA reads from the same blood draw were analyzed for two donors (one aged 18 to 29 and one aged 80 or older). To track age-related changes in TCR beta repertoire diversity, the study relied on deep sequencing normalized with unique cDNA molecular identifiers. Four age groups were formed from the donors: young (average 16 years), middle-aged (approximately 39), aged (more than 55) and long-lived (around 80).

Library method: 5' RACE. The instrument was an Illumina HiSeq 2500. A second PCR of about 6 to 11 cycles was performed with a sample-barcoded 5' primer and a J-beta primer mix. A template-switch 5' adaptor carrying 12 random nucleotides introduced a unique molecular identifier onto each TCR beta cDNA molecule. Each sample yielded at least 2.5 million CDR3-containing paired-end reads. First-strand cDNA was synthesized from all RNA with the Mint cDNA synthesis kit, primed by a TRBC-specific oligonucleotide. Following uracil-DNA glycosylase treatment, a first 18-cycle PCR with universal primers M1SS and BC2_uni_R was performed on all cDNA. The source study handled its data this way. For normalization, 1 million high-quality reads, each with a distinct molecular identifier, were randomly selected from each sample. Reads with shared molecular identifiers were discarded instead of being binned into consensus sequences. MiTCR, set to a Q25 quality threshold and the strictest error-elimination algorithm, was used for CDR3 identification, clonotype clustering and error correction. A nonparametric unseen species model with Euler transformation was used to estimate a lower bound on total TCR beta diversity. The raw public data were reprocessed by TCRdb itself: fastp quality trimming at Q25, MiXCR clonotype calling, in-frame beta chains only. Rows matching on CDR3 protein sequence are summarized as one entry with the most common DNA and genes. These V and J calls rely on TCRdb rather than the paper's analysis. The sample yields 1.5 million or so distinct CDR3 sequences; 35% to 45% were counted once. The top ten hold more than 4% of the sample.

Points the paper makes about the study in general: Because profiling used bulk unsorted PBMCs, naive and antigen-experienced compartments could not be compared conclusively. As age increased, observed TCR beta diversity per million T cells dropped in a roughly linear way, and a significant reduction was already evident by age 40. Observed TCR beta diversity correlated strongly with the percentage of naive T cells measured by flow cytometry. Estimates of total diversity based on one million sequenced T cells were considered lower bounds and underestimates. Compared with the aged group, more naive CD4+ T cells, fewer expanded clones and increased TCR diversity were shown by the long-lived group, suggesting age selection. Because the CMV infection status of the donors was unknown, age-related changes in expanded clonotypes may potentially have been confounded.

The germline V gene yields SQVTM for CDR1 and ANQGSEA for CDR2. Its CDR3 holds 12 amino acids, cysteine through phenylalanine. The DNA shown is the 36-base CDR3, in frame from base 1. The trim is 2 bases for V and 4 bases for J, with a gap of 9 bases between the germline ends. With regard to this clonotype: The antigen this receptor binds is unknown. Qualities for individual bases were not recorded, and no much larger clone is one base off.

Donors were 40 or so systemically healthy Caucasian individuals from Russia aged 6 to 90 years. Each donor gave 8 to 10 milliliters of peripheral blood, drawn into EDTA-treated Vacutainer tubes. Ficoll-Paque density-gradient centrifugation was used to isolate PBMCs, with at least 6 million per sample. Trizol reagent was used to extract total RNA from the PBMCs, yielding at least 5 micrograms per sample. For every donor, flow cytometry on a PBMC aliquot measured the percentage of naive CD45RAhigh/CD27high T cells. The sequence came from a woman aged 18 to 35 in good health. In this chain, TRBV29-1 is recombined with TRBJ2-7; the D gene lacks a confident call. The specimen was blood. CDR3 loop: CSVETPPYEQYF. The DNA is as follows: TGCAGCGTTGAAACCCCACCATACGAGCAGTACTTC.